The rows below give T cell receptor beta chains drawn from one sample of a study of blood T cell repertoires in COVID-19. The data were produced by immunoSEQ multiplex PCR, yet TCRdb's version contains in-frame clones alone and is incomplete. The sample consists of 200,000 or so clones, more than 70% of them appearing once. The sample taken for sequencing was PBMCs or T cells enriched from blood (not recorded which). These receptors were obtained from a woman aged 18 to 35 who had recovered from COVID-19. Each CDR3 is given with its conserved first and last residue. The D gene is left open where the match is weak. Not all rows give a size; the values are once, few, many and, for expanded clones, a class.

D gene	V gene	J gene	clone size	CDR3 protein	CDR3 DNA
-	TRBV5-6	TRBJ1-3	-	CASSPGQPGNTIYF	TGTGCCAGCAGCCCTGGACAGCCTGGAAACACCATATATTTT
TRBD1	TRBV6-5	TRBJ1-1	-	CASSYGTGKAFF	TGTGCCAGCAGTTACGGGACAGGGAAAGCTTTCTTT
-	TRBV10-2	TRBJ1-2	many	CASTESTTNYGYTF	TGCGCCAGCACTGAGTCTACAACGAACTATGGCTACACCTTC
-	TRBV6-1	TRBJ1-1	once	CASSDSPPNTEAFF	TGTGCCAGCAGTGATAGCCCCCCGAACACTGAAGCTTTCTTT
-	TRBV13	TRBJ1-4	-	CASSLRGSEKLFF	TGTGCCAGCAGCTTAAGGGGAAGTGAAAAACTGTTTTTT
-	TRBV24-1	TRBJ2-1	-	CATSDRLGAYNEQFF	TGTGCCACCAGTGACCGACTAGGCGCCTACAATGAGCAGTTCTTC
-	TRBV14	TRBJ2-7	-	CASSQDLDTMQYF	TGTGCCAGCAGCCAAGATCTGGACACCATGCAGTACTTC
-	TRBV5-1	TRBJ2-2	-	CASRPQGPNTGELFF	TGCGCCAGTAGACCACAGGGTCCGAACACCGGGGAGCTGTTTTTT
TRBD1	TRBV5-1	TRBJ1-6	-	CASSLSGQTGRSPLHF	TGCGCCAGCAGCCTATCGGGACAGACGGGGCGCTCACCCCTCCACTTT
-	TRBV13	TRBJ2-3	-	CASSERTSDTQYF	TGTGCCAGCAGCGAGCGGACTTCAGATACGCAGTATTTT
-	TRBV12-5	TRBJ1-3	-	CASGLAPPRTGNTIYF	TGTGCTAGTGGTTTGGCCCCCCCGAGAACTGGAAACACCATATATTTT
-	TRBV7-9	TRBJ1-5	-	CASSETGPNQPQHF	TGTGCCAGCAGCGAAACAGGGCCCAATCAGCCCCAGCATTTT
-	TRBV5-4	TRBJ2-7	few	CASSLSLSSQAYEQYF	TGTGCCAGCAGCTTGTCCTTATCGTCCCAGGCGTACGAGCAGTACTTC
-	TRBV13	TRBJ2-3	-	CASSLVERTDTQYF	TGTGCCAGCAGCTTAGTCGAGCGCACAGATACGCAGTATTTT
TRBD1	TRBV27	TRBJ1-6	-	CASSLRAGGFSSPLHF	TGTGCCAGCAGTTTACGGGCAGGGGGTTTTAGTTCACCCCTCCACTTT
-	TRBV9	TRBJ2-3	-	CASSVSGISTDTQYF	TGTGCCAGCAGCGTTTCGGGGATTAGCACAGATACGCAGTATTTT
-	TRBV25-1	TRBJ1-2	-	CASRQGTYGYTF	TGTGCCAGCAGGCAGGGTACCTATGGCTACACCTTC
TRBD1	TRBV27	TRBJ1-1	-	CASSLSTGTGVSAFF	TGTGCCAGCAGTTTATCGACTGGGACAGGGGTTTCAGCTTTCTTT
-	TRBV10-2	TRBJ1-4	-	CATTGGPGEKLFF	TGCGCCACCACGGGGGGGCCAGGAGAAAAACTGTTTTTT
-	TRBV7-9	TRBJ1-5	-	CASSLDRAGNQPQHF	TGTGCCAGCAGCTTAGACAGGGCAGGAAATCAGCCCCAGCATTTT
-	TRBV6-5	TRBJ1-5	-	CASSSGDGSNQPQHF	TGTGCCAGCAGCTCGGGGGATGGTAGCAATCAGCCCCAGCATTTT
-	TRBV7-2	TRBJ2-7	once	CASSLRGNEQYF	TGTGCCAGCAGCTTAAGGGGCAACGAGCAGTACTTC
-	TRBV12-3/TRBV12-4	TRBJ1-5	once	CASSFGDQPQHF	TGTGCCAGCAGTTTCGGGGATCAGCCCCAGCATTTT
-	TRBV6-4	TRBJ2-7	-	CASSGGGRYHEQYF	TGTGCCAGCAGTGGTGGGGGCAGGTACCACGAGCAGTACTTC
-	TRBV13	TRBJ1-1	-	CASSPRGMEAFF	TGTGCCAGCAGCCCACGGGGGATGGAAGCTTTCTTT
-	TRBV24-1	TRBJ2-1	-	CATSDSGGPNLPAQQFF	TGTGCCACCAGTGATTCGGGTGGTCCCAACCTCCCGGCCCAGCAGTTCTTC
-	TRBV12-3/TRBV12-4	TRBJ2-5	-	CASSLNRWETQYF	TGTGCCAGCAGTTTAAACCGGTGGGAGACCCAGTACTTC
-	TRBV7-2	TRBJ2-1	-	CASQLGGNAYNEQFF	TGTGCCAGCCAGCTTGGGGGGAATGCCTACAATGAGCAGTTCTTC
TRBD2	TRBV5-4	TRBJ2-1	-	CASSRGGPDNEQFF	TGTGCCAGCAGCCGGGGGGGGCCCGACAATGAGCAGTTCTTC
TRBD2	TRBV7-6	TRBJ2-5	-	CASSFSGGDLETQYF	TGTGCCAGCAGCTTTAGCGGGGGGGACCTAGAGACCCAGTACTTC
-	TRBV7-2	TRBJ1-1	-	CASSLGWWQRNTEAFF	TGTGCCAGCAGCTTAGGTTGGTGGCAGCGGAACACTGAAGCTTTCTTT
-	TRBV28	TRBJ1-3	-	CASSSSGAGNTIYF	TGTGCCAGCAGTTCATCGGGGGCTGGAAACACCATATATTTT
-	TRBV19	TRBJ1-1	few	CASSIGGRVNTEAFF	TGTGCCAGTAGTATAGGGGGCAGGGTGAACACTGAAGCTTTCTTT
-	TRBV7-8	TRBJ2-7	-	CASSFAGFYEQYF	TGTGCCAGCAGCTTTGCAGGGTTCTACGAGCAGTACTTC
-	TRBV4-1	TRBJ1-1	-	CASSQVKNTEAFF	TGCGCCAGCAGCCAAGTTAAGAACACTGAAGCTTTCTTT
TRBD2	TRBV6-5	TRBJ2-1	few	CASCAEPGGHEQFF	TGTGCCAGCTGCGCGGAGCCGGGGGGGCATGAGCAGTTCTTC
-	TRBV7-2	TRBJ1-2	-	CASSTSGDYGYTF	TGTGCCAGCAGTACTTCAGGGGACTATGGCTACACCTTC
-	TRBV7-2	TRBJ2-1	-	CASRPTGNEQFF	TGTGCCAGCAGACCCACAGGGAATGAGCAGTTCTTC
TRBD1	TRBV2	TRBJ1-1	-	CASKDRGIMNTEAFF	TGTGCCAGCAAGGACAGGGGAATCATGAACACTGAAGCTTTCTTT
TRBD1	TRBV2	TRBJ2-7	-	CASSRDSSYEQYF	TGTGCCAGCAGCCGGGACAGTTCCTACGAGCAGTACTTC
-	TRBV30	TRBJ1-3	-	CAWGTGSSGNTIYF	TGTGCCTGGGGAACAGGAAGCTCTGGAAACACCATATATTTT
-	TRBV4-1	TRBJ1-1	-	CASSQERLLNTEAFF	TGCGCCAGCAGCCAAGAGAGGCTCCTGAACACTGAAGCTTTCTTT
-	TRBV5-1	TRBJ2-3	-	CASSLAGPGTDTQYF	TGCGCCAGCAGCTTGGCAGGGCCCGGCACAGATACGCAGTATTTT
-	TRBV7-9	TRBJ2-7	-	CASSPRGRHYEQYF	TGTGCCAGCAGCCCGCGGGGCAGGCACTACGAGCAGTACTTC
-	TRBV10-2	TRBJ1-2	-	CASRWGEGGYTF	TGCGCCAGCAGATGGGGGGAAGGCGGCTACACCTTC
TRBD1	TRBV5-1	TRBJ1-1	-	CASSLIGTGPEAFF	TGCGCCAGCAGCTTAATCGGGACAGGGCCTGAAGCTTTCTTT
TRBD1	TRBV25-1	TRBJ1-2	-	CASESGQGVDGYTF	TGTGCCAGCGAGTCGGGCCAGGGGGTGGATGGCTACACCTTC
-	TRBV28	TRBJ1-1	-	CATKSHIQGGEAFF	TGTGCCACCAAGTCCCATATCCAGGGAGGTGAAGCTTTCTTT
TRBD1	TRBV6-5	TRBJ1-2	-	CASSTDRDVGGYTF	TGTGCCAGCAGTACCGACAGGGACGTAGGTGGCTACACCTTC
-	TRBV6-1	TRBJ1-1	-	CASSEGTARVTEAFF	TGTGCCAGCAGTGAAGGGACAGCCCGAGTAACTGAAGCTTTCTTT
TRBD1	TRBV14	TRBJ2-2	-	CASSPRTGGIGGELFF	TGTGCCAGCAGCCCCCGGACAGGTGGCATTGGCGGGGAGCTGTTTTTT
-	TRBV7-9	TRBJ1-2	few	CASSPPLDEDGYTF	TGTGCCAGCAGCCCGCCCTTGGATGAGGATGGCTACACCTTC
-	TRBV7-9	TRBJ2-5	-	CASSHTTGGSQETQYF	TGTGCCAGCAGCCACACCACAGGCGGAAGCCAAGAGACCCAGTACTTC
-	TRBV20-1	TRBJ1-2	-	CSARSGYTF	TGCAGTGCTAGGAGCGGCTACACCTTC
TRBD1	TRBV28	TRBJ1-1	-	CASSYRTGGAFF	TGTGCCAGCAGTTACAGGACAGGTGGCGCTTTCTTT